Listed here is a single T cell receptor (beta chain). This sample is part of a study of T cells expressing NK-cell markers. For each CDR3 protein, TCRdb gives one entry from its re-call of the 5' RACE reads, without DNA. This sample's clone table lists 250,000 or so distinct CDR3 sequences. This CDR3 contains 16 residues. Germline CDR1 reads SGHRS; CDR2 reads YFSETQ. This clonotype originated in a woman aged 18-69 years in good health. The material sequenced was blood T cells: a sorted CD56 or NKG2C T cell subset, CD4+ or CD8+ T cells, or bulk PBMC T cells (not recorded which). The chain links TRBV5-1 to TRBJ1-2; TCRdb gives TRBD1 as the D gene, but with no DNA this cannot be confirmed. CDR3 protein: CASSFGGPASNEGYTF.